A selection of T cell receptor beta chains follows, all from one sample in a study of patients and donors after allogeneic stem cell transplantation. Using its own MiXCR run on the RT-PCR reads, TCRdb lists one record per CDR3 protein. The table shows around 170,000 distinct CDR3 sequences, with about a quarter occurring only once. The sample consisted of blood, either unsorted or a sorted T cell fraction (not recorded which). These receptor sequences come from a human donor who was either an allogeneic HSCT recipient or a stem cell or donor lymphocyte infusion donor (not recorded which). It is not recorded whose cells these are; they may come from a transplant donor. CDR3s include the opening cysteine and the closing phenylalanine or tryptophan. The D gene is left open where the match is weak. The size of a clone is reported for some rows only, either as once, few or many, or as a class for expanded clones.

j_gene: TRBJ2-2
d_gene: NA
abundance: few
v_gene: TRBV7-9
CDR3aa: CASSSEIPSPGEVTGELFF
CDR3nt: TGTGCCAGCAGCTCAGAAATCCCCTCGCCAGGGGAGGTCACCGGGGAGCTGTTTTTT

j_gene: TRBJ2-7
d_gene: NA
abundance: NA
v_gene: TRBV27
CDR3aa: CASSSGTQTYEQYF
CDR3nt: TGTGCCAGCAGTTCGGGGACACAAACCTACGAGCAGTACTTC

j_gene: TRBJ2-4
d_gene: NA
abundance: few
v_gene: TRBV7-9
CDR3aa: CASSLRGIQYF
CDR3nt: TGTGCCAGCAGCCTCAGAGGCATTCAGTACTTC

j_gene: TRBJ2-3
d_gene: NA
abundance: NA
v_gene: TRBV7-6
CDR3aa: CASSLPPGGTDTQYF
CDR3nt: TGTGCCAGCAGCCTCCCGCCTGGGGGCACAGATACGCAGTATTTT

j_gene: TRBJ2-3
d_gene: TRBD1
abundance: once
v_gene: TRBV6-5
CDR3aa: CASSYSWTGDTDTQYF
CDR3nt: TGTGCCAGCAGTTACTCCTGGACAGGGGACACAGATACGCAGTATTTT

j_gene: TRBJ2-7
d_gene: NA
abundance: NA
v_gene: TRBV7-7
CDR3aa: CASSLSEGAREQYF
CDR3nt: TGTGCTAGCAGCTTATCTGAGGGAGCCCGAGAGCAGTACTTC

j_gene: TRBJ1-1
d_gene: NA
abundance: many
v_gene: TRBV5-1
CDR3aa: CASSLAEYRVNTEAFF
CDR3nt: TGCGCCAGCAGCTTGGCCGAGTACAGGGTGAACACTGAAGCTTTCTTT

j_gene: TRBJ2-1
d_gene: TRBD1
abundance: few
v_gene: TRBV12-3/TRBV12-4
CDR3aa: CASSFLGTGPDEQFF
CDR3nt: TGTGCCAGCAGTTTTTTAGGGACAGGCCCCGATGAGCAGTTCTTC

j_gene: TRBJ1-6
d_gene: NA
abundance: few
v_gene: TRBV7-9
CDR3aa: CASSQRTDPSSYNSPLHF
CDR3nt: TGTGCCAGCAGCCAGCGGACAGACCCGAGCTCCTATAATTCACCCCTCCACTTT

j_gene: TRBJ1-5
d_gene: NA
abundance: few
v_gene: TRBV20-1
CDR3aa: CSASQGSHAQHF
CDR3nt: TGCAGTGCTTCACAGGGTAGTCATGCCCAGCATTTT

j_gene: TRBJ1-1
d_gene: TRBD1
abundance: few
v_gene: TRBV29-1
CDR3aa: CSAETGPTEAFF
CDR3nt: TGCAGCGCAGAGACAGGGCCGACTGAAGCTTTCTTT

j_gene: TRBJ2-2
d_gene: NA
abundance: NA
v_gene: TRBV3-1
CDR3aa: CASSQTGELFF
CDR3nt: TGTGCCAGCAGCCAGACCGGGGAGCTGTTTTTT

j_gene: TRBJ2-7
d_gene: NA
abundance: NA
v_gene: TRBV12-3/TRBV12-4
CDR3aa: CASSPTWGIYEQYF
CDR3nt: TGTGCCAGCAGTCCTACTTGGGGGATCTACGAGCAGTACTTC

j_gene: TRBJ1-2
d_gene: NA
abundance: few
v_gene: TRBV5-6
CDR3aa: CASSSATPDNYGYTF
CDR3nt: TGTGCCAGCAGCTCCGCGACCCCAGATAACTATGGCTACACCTTC

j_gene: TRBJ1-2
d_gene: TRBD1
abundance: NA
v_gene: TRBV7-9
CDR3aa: CASSQTTGGFGYTF
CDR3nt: TGTGCCAGCAGCCAAACGACAGGGGGCTTTGGCTACACCTTC

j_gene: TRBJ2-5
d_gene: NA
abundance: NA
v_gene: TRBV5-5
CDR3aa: CASSLAPGIQETQYF
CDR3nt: TGTGCCAGCAGCTTGGCTCCGGGGATCCAAGAGACCCAGTACTTC

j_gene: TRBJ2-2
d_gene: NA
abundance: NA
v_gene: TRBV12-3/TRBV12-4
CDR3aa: CASSLISVDTGELFF
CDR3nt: TGTGCCAGCAGTTTGATTAGCGTCGACACCGGGGAGCTGTTTTTT

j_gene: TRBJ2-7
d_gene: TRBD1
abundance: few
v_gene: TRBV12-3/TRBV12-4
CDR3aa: CASRYGQGYEQYF
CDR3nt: TGTGCCAGCAGATATGGACAGGGCTACGAGCAGTACTTC

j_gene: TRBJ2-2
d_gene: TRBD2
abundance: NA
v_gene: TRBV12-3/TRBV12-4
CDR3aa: CASSLPDSGSGGTGELFF
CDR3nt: TGTGCCAGCAGTCTCCCGGATAGCGGGAGTGGTGGCACCGGGGAGCTGTTTTTT

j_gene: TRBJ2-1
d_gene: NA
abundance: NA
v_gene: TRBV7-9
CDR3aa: CASSRTLWVDEQFF
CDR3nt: TGTGCCAGCAGCCGTACCCTATGGGTGGATGAGCAGTTCTTC

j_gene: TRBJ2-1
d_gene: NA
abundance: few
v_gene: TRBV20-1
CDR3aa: CSARDDTGAYNEQFF
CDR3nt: TGCAGTGCTAGAGACGACACCGGGGCCTACAATGAGCAGTTCTTC

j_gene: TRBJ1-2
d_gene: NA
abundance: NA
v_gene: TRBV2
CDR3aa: CASSERALYGYTF
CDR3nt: TGTGCCAGCAGTGAGCGGGCCCTCTATGGCTACACCTTC

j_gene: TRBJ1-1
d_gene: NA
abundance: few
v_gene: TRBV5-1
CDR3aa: CASSFDDRTGAFF
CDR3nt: TGCGCCAGCAGCTTCGACGACAGGACGGGGGCTTTCTTT

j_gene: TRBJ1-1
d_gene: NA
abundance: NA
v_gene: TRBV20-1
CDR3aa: CSASSWGRGSEAFF
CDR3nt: TGCAGTGCTAGTTCGTGGGGTCGCGGCTCTGAAGCTTTCTTT

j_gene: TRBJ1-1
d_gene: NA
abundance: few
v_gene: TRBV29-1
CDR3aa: CSVLWSNTEAFF
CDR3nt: TGCAGCGTTTTATGGTCGAACACTGAAGCTTTCTTT

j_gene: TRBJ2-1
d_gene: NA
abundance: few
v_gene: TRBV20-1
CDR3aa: CSAKGRNEQFF
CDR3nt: TGCAGTGCTAAGGGACGCAATGAGCAGTTCTTC

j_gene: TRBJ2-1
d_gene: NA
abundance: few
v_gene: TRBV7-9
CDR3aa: CASSPFGSSYNEQFF
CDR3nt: TGTGCCAGCAGTCCCTTTGGAAGCTCCTACAATGAGCAGTTCTTC

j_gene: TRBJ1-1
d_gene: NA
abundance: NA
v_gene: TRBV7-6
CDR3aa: CASSGSGSDTEAFF
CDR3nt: TGTGCCAGCAGCGGCAGTGGGAGCGACACTGAAGCTTTCTTT

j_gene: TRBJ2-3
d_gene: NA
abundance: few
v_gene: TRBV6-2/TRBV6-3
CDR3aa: CASSYLSRDTQYF
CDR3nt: TGTGCCAGCAGTTATCTGTCGAGGGATACGCAGTATTTT

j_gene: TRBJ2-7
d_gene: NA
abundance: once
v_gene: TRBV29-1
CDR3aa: CSVESTNYEQYF
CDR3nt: TGCAGCGTTGAGTCGACAAACTACGAGCAGTACTTC

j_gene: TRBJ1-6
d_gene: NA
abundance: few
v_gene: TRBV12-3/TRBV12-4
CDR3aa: CASTQSVYSYNSPLHF
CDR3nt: TGTGCCAGCACCCAGTCCGTCTACTCCTATAATTCACCCCTCCACTTT

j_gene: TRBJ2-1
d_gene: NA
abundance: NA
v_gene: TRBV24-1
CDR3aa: CATSEPRAPNEQFF
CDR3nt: TGTGCCACCAGCGAGCCAAGGGCCCCCAATGAGCAGTTCTTC

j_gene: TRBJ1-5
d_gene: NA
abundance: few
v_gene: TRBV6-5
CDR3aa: CASSRSGVSNQPQHF
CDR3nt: TGTGCCAGCAGTCGTTCGGGGGTTAGCAATCAGCCCCAGCATTTT

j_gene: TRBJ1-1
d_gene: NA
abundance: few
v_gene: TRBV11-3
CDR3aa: CASSPVGGAAFF
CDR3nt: TGTGCCAGCAGTCCTGTCGGCGGAGCAGCTTTCTTT